Following are 22 T cell receptor beta chains from one sample sequenced in a study of T-cell memory formation after mild COVID-19 (dated by TCRdb to the early 2020s). Library preparation used 5' RACE. Sequencing was performed on an Illumina NovaSeq 6000. TCRdb's own reprocessing of the public reads used fastp at Q25 and MiXCR and kept productive beta chains. Rows with a matching CDR3 protein are joined into one entry that keeps the most common DNA and genes. The table for this sample lists about 57,000 distinct CDR3 sequences; 9.5% to 15% of them were counted only once. The top ten clones comprise under 30% of the sample. The sequencing sample was made of PBMCs or a T cell subset sorted from them (not recorded which). The receptor source for this set is a man aged 18 to 29 who had mild COVID-19 (a few samples of this study predate the infection). The sample titles of this study are shuffled in the database, so cell type and time point are left out; the donor was told from shared clones.

This clonotype was picked up a small number of times. This chain uses TRBV7-7 with TRBJ2-5, with D possibly matching TRBD2 (6 bases). The CDR3 is 15 amino acids. Trimming cost V 5 bases and J 5 bases, with 18 bases left between them. Looked up from germline, CDR1 is SSHAT and CDR2 is FNYEAQ (reference sequence). CDR3 bases: TGTGCCAGCAGCCCAGGCCCCCTACGGGGGGAGACCCAGTACTTC. It is translated as CASSPGPLRGETQYF.

The table lists this clonotype with many counts. The chain recombines TRBV29-1 with TRBJ2-2; 9 bases map to TRBD1. CDR3 length: 14 amino acids. V shed 4 bases, J shed 3 bases, and the junction held 3 bases outside the gene matches. From germline, CDR1 is SQVTM and CDR2 ANQGSEA. Here the CDR3 DNA reads TGCAGCGTTGCGTGGGACAGGGACACCGGGGAGCTGTTTTTT. Translated, it gives CSVAWDRDTGELFF.

This clonotype has a count of ten or more. The chain uses TRBV7-2 and TRBJ2-2, with TRBD2 matching 10 bases. This CDR3 has 20 residues. With V trimmed by 1 base and J by 4 bases, 15 bases remained unmatched. The germline V gene has CDR1 SGHTA and CDR2 FQGNSA. CDR3 sequence: CASSLGGRWERGGVTGELFF. DNA of the CDR3: TGTGCCAGCAGCTTAGGGGGGCGCTGGGAGCGGGGGGGCGTCACCGGGGAGCTGTTTTTT.

This clonotype was picked up a small number of times. Here the CDR3 reads CASSLGDAGNTIYF. The CDR3 nucleotides are TGCGCCAGCAGCTTGGGTGACGCTGGAAACACCATATATTTT. The chain employs TRBV5-1 and TRBJ1-3; D not resolved. This CDR3 region has 14 residues. In germline, CDR1 is SGHRS, CDR2 YFSETQ. Trimming stripped 0 bases from V and 2 bases from J, with 6 bases between.

This clonotype was observed a few times. The chain joins TRBV5-1 to TRBJ1-2; tentative D call: TRBD1 (6 bases). The CDR3 has 13 amino acids. V lost 0 bases and J lost 8, with 11 bases in between. Germline lookup yields CDR1 SGHRS and CDR2 YFSETQ. The CDR3 loop reads CASSLGRGGGYTF. DNA of the CDR3: TGCGCCAGCAGCTTGGGTCGAGGGGGAGGCTACACCTTC.

In this sample, this clonotype turned up a few times. V and J are TRBV5-1 and TRBJ1-1; D ambiguous. Per germline, CDR1 SGHRS and CDR2 YFSETQ. The CDR3 consists of 13 residues. V was cut by 4 bases and J by 0 bases, with 7 bases left in between. As DNA, the CDR3 is TGCGCCAGCAGCAATGAAATGAACACTGAAGCTTTCTTT. This sequence encodes CASSNEMNTEAFF.

This clonotype was seen a few times. The gene calls are TRBV5-1 and TRBJ2-5; TRBD2 matches 14 bases. The CDR3 extends over 17 amino acids. From germline, CDR1 is SGHRS and CDR2 YFSETQ. V gave up 4 bases and J gave up 2 bases; unmatched junction bases: 7. CDR3: CASSRGTSGGPQETQYF. For the CDR3, the DNA is TGCGCCAGCAGCAGAGGGACTAGCGGGGGACCTCAAGAGACCCAGTACTTC.

The chain employs TRBV11-3 and TRBJ2-1, with 16 bases matching TRBD2. Germline CDR1 is SGHNT and CDR2 is YENEEA. V was clipped by 0 bases and J by 2 bases; unmatched bases: 13. This CDR3 region has 22 residues. The CDR3 region is CASSLDVFAGTSGGAPYNEQFF. For the CDR3, the DNA is TGTGCCAGCAGCTTAGATGTATTCGCCGGGACTAGCGGGGGGGCCCCCTACAATGAGCAGTTCTTC.

This clonotype came up many times. The chain couples TRBV29-1 to TRBJ2-4; unclear D gene. This CDR3 is built from 12 residues. The ends were cut back, 4 bases at V and 6 bases at J, with 10 bases in the middle. The germline V gene has CDR1 SQVTM and CDR2 ANQGSEA. Here the CDR3 reads CSVGLTGNIQYF. The CDR3 DNA reads as TGCAGCGTTGGATTAACTGGAAACATTCAGTACTTC.

V gene TRBV12-5 combines with J gene TRBJ1-2; D ambiguous. CDR1 and CDR2 (germline): LGHNT, FRNRAP. CDR3 length: 11 amino acids. V dropped 7 bases and J dropped 4 bases, with 7 bases sitting between them. CDR3 in amino acids: CASARGYGYTF. CDR3 nucleotides: TGTGCTAGTGCCCGGGGCTATGGCTACACCTTC.

The sample holds many counts of this clonotype. The chain has TRBV20-1 and TRBJ2-3; 9 bases are shared with TRBD2. V shed 6 bases, J shed 2 bases, and the junction held 9 bases outside the gene matches. Germline CDR1 reads DFQATT; CDR2 reads SNEGSKA (reference sequence). The CDR3 consists of 15 residues. The CDR3 nucleotides read TGCAGTGCCAGTCAGACTAGCGGCCTCACAGATACGCAGTATTTT. Its translation is CSASQTSGLTDTQYF.

V usage is TRBV7-3 and J usage is TRBJ2-1; 10 bases are shared with TRBD2. The J segment lost 3 bases and the V segment lost 2 bases, leaving 4 bases of the junction unmatched. The CDR3 has 16 amino acids. Germline CDR1 SGHTA, CDR2 FQGTGA. The CDR3 nucleotides read TGTGCCAGCAGCTTACTAGCGGGGGATTACTACAATGAGCAGTTCTTC. It yields the protein CASSLLAGDYYNEQFF.

The rearrangement uses TRBV12-5 and TRBJ1-1, with D unclear. This CDR3 contains 13 residues. V shed 1 base and J shed 4 bases, with 7 bases lying between them. Germline CDR1 reads LGHNT; CDR2 reads FRNRAP. CDR3 residues: CASGLEVGTEAFF. The DNA of the CDR3 is TGTGCTAGTGGTTTGGAGGTGGGCACTGAAGCTTTCTTT.

This clonotype was counted ten times or more. The CDR3 loop reads CASSPGAQGHEQYF. CDR3 nucleotide sequence: TGTGCCAGCAGCCCGGGGGCACAAGGCCACGAGCAGTACTTC. The chain has TRBV7-9 and TRBJ2-7, with D perhaps given as TRBD1 or TRBD2 (6 bases each). The CDR3 runs 14 residues. The V and J ends lost 5 bases and 5 bases respectively, with 16 bases between them. CDR1 and CDR2 (germline): SEHNR, FQNEAQ (reference sequence).

In this sample, this clonotype turned up a few times. J is TRBJ2-7 and V is TRBV6-2 or TRBV6-3; D unclear. CDR1 and CDR2 from the germline V gene are MNHEY and SVGEGT. Trimming stripped 3 bases from V and 4 bases from J, with 10 bases between. CDR3 length: 13 amino acids. The CDR3, as DNA: TGTGCCAGCAGTTATCTTGGCGGTTACGAGCAGTACGTC. Protein product: CASSYLGGYEQYV.

The table lists this clonotype with many counts. The rearrangement links TRBV5-1 to TRBJ2-1; D gene unclear. V lost 9 bases and J lost 2, with 21 bases in between. The germline V gene has CDR1 SGHRS and CDR2 YFSETQ. CDR3 length: 16 amino acids. The CDR3 spells CATQAGNPGPYNEQFF. CDR3 in DNA: TGCGCCACCCAAGCAGGAAATCCAGGCCCCTACAATGAGCAGTTCTTC.

This clonotype was seen at least ten times. The gene calls are TRBV5-1 and TRBJ2-5, with TRBD1 as a possible D gene (6 bases). CDR1 SGHRS and CDR2 YFSETQ come from the germline V gene. This CDR3 has 13 amino acids. V was cut by 7 bases and J by 7 bases, with 17 bases left in between. The CDR3 sequence is CASGQNFVRTQYF. The CDR3 DNA is TGCGCCAGCGGACAGAACTTTGTGCGGACCCAGTACTTC.

This clonotype was seen a few times. V and J are TRBV4-1 and TRBJ2-3; D tentatively reads TRBD1 or TRBD2 (5 bases each). This CDR3 spans 16 amino acids. Germline-derived CDR1 and CDR2 are MGHRA and YSYEKL. Trimming pared 4 bases from V and 0 bases from J, leaving 14 bases between. In DNA, the CDR3 is TGCGCCAGCAGCCGAGGGGTCGGACCTAGCACAGATACGCAGTATTTT. Translated, it gives CASSRGVGPSTDTQYF.

The sample holds many counts of this clonotype. At one end the junction does not follow the germline gene, possibly because of a read error. The chain links TRBV7-6 to TRBJ2-1; tentative D call: TRBD2 (7 bases). The length of the CDR3 is 14 residues. The germline gives CDR1 SGHVS, CDR2 FNYEAQ. The CDR3 region is CASSLEGGVSPNIF. As DNA, the CDR3 is TGTGCCAGCAGCTTAGAGGGGGGGGTTAGCCCGAATATCTTC.

In this sample, this clonotype turned up a few times. This chain uses TRBV5-1 with TRBJ2-2; D gene ambiguous. This CDR3 region has 14 residues. Trimming removed 5 bases from V and 1 base from J, with 9 bases in between. Germline assignment: CDR1 SGHRS and CDR2 YFSETQ. The DNA for the CDR3 is TGCGCCAGCAGAGCTGACGGGAACACCGGGGAGCTGTTTTTT. It yields the protein CASRADGNTGELFF.

The chain has TRBV20-1 and TRBJ2-3; TRBD2 matches 8 bases. This CDR3 has 15 amino acids. With 6 bases clipped from V and 1 base from J, the junction kept 9 bases outside the gene matches. The V gene's germline CDR1 is DFQATT and CDR2 SNEGSKA (reference sequence). CDR3 DNA sequence: TGCAGTGCCACACTCGGGGGGGTCGGCACAGATACGCAGTATTTT. Its protein is CSATLGGVGTDTQYF.

This clonotype was detected only a few times. The genes are TRBV4-1 and TRBJ2-5; 11 bases fit TRBD2. With 0 bases clipped from V and 0 bases from J, the junction kept 3 bases outside the gene matches. Germline values: CDR1 MGHRA, CDR2 YSYEKL. This CDR3 region has 17 residues. CDR3 nucleotide sequence: TGCGCCAGCAGCCAAGAGGGACTAGCGGTGTACCAAGAGACCCAGTACTTC. Its translation is CASSQEGLAVYQETQYF.